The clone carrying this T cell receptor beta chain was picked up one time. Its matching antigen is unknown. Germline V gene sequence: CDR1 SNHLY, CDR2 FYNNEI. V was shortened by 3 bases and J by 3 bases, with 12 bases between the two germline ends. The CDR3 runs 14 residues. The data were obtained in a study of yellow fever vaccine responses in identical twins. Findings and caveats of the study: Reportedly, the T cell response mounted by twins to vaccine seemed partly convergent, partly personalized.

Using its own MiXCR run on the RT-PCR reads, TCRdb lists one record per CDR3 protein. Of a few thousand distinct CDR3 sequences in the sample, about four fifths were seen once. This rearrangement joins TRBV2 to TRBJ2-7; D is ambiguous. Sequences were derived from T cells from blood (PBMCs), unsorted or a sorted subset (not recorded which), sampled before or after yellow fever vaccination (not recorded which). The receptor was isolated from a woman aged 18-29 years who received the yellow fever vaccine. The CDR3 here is CASSDELGSYEQYF. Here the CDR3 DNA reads TGTGCCAGCAGTGATGAGTTAGGCAGCTACGAGCAGTACTTC.